The clone carrying this T cell receptor beta chain has just a few counts. Its matching antigen is unknown. The study drew its healthy controls from blood bank volunteers in Maryland, USA. PBMCs numbering 2 million and stored at -80 C yielded the unsorted libraries. The data originate from a study of neurological immune-mediated disorders. V lost 0 bases, J lost 1 base, and 0 bases lay in between. In germline, CDR1 is SGHTA, CDR2 FQGTGA. The CDR3 consists of 13 residues. The authors produced cDNA by 5'RACE using 10-nucleotide random UMIs. TCRdb processed the 5' RACE reads anew with MiXCR; each CDR3 protein has one entry. Of fewer than 35,000 distinct CDR3 sequences listed, roughly 4.4% are singletons. Regarding the study as a whole: In HTLV-1-associated myelopathy, TCR clonal expansion was greatest, whereas multiple sclerosis had the least, falling below healthy controls.

The sequence came from a man aged 18 to 30 in good health. V gene TRBV7-3 combines with J gene TRBJ2-2; D gene unclear. Material: PBMCs. CDR3 sequence reads: CASSLTNTGELFF. For the CDR3, the DNA is TGTGCCAGCAGCTTAACGAACACCGGGGAGCTGTTTTTT.